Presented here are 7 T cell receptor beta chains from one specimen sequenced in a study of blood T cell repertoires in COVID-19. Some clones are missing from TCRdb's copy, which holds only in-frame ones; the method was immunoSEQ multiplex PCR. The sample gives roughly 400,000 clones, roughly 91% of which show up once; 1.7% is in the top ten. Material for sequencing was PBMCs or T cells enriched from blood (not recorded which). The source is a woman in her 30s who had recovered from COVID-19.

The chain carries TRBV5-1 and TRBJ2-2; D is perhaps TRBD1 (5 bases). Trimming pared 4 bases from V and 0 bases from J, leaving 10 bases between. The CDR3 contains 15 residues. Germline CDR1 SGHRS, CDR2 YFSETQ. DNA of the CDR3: TGCGCCAGCAGCCGGACACACGCGAACACCGGGGAGCTGTTTTTT. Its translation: CASSRTHANTGELFF.

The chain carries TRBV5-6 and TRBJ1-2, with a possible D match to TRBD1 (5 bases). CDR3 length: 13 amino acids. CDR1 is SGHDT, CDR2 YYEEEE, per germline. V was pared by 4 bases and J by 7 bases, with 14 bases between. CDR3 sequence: CASSNTGTGGYTF. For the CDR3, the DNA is TGTGCCAGCAGCAATACAGGTACCGGTGGCTACACCTTC.

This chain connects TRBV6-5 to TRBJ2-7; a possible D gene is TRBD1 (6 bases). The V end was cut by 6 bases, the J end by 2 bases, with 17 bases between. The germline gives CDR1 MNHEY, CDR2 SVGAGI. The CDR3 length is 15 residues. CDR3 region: CASRGEGQLTYEQYF. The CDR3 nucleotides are TGTGCCAGCAGGGGAGAAGGACAGCTCACCTACGAGCAGTACTTC.

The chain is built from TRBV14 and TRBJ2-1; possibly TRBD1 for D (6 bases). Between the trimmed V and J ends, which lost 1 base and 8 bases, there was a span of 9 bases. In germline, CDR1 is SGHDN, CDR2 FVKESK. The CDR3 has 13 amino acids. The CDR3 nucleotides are TGTGCCAGCAGCCAAGTAGGGGGTGATGAGCAGTTCTTC. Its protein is CASSQVGGDEQFF.

The CDR3 here is CASSLGQGATFYGYTF. In DNA, the CDR3 is TGTGCCAGCAGCTTGGGACAGGGGGCTACCTTTTATGGCTACACCTTC. The genes are TRBV13 and TRBJ1-2; 12 positions match TRBD1. This CDR3 is built from 16 residues. Germline V gene lookup returns CDR1 PRHDT and CDR2 FYEKMQ (reference sequence). J gave up 5 bases and V 3 bases, and 7 bases lay outside the gene matches.

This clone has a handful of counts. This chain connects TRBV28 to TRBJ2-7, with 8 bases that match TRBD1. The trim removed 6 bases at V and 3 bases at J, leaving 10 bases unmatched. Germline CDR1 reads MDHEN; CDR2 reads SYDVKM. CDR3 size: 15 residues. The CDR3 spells CASRSSGTGGYEQYF. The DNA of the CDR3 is TGTGCCAGCAGATCTTCCGGGACAGGAGGCTACGAGCAGTACTTC.

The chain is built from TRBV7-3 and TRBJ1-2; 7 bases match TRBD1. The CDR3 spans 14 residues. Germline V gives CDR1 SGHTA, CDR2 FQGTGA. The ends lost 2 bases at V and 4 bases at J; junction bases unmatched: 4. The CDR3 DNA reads TGTGCCAGCAGCTTAGGGACAGCCAGCTATGGCTACACCTTC. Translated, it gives CASSLGTASYGYTF.